The entry below gives a single TCR beta chain sequence along with its context. Some clones are missing from TCRdb's copy, which holds only in-frame ones; the method was immunoSEQ multiplex PCR. The table records around 100,000 clones, roughly 88% of them present only once. These data originate in a study of blood T cell repertoires in COVID-19. This CDR3 is 18 amino acids long. Germline trimming cut 4 bases from V and 0 bases from J; bases unmatched to any gene: 9. Germline CDR1 is MNHEY and CDR2 is SVGEGT. The TCR sequence derives from a woman in her 70s who had recovered from COVID-19. This chain joins TRBV6-2 or TRBV6-3 and TRBJ1-5; 10 bases map to TRBD1. The specimen sequenced was peripheral blood. The CDR3 DNA is TGTGCCAGCAGTTGGAGGGGGACAGGGGCCTATAGCAATCAGCCCCAGCATTTT. Its translation is CASSWRGTGAYSNQPQHF.